The 22 T cell receptor beta chains below were found in one sample sequenced in a study of cytomegalovirus exposure and HLA in healthy donors. The PCR contained 60 Vbeta and 13 Jbeta primers. Assay used: immunoSEQ multiplex PCR; TCRdb lists only in-frame clones, some missing. The table records 100,000 to 150,000 clones, just over 65% of them present only once. The material sequenced was PBMCs. These receptors were taken from a man younger than 30 in good health and CMV-seronegative.

This chain connects TRBV15 to TRBJ2-3; D remains unclear. The germline CDR1 and CDR2 sequences are LNHNV and YYDKDF (reference sequence). The CDR3 spans 15 residues. V dropped 0 bases and J dropped 5 bases, with 12 bases sitting between them. The CDR3 loop reads CATSRDRVEVDTQYF. The DNA for the CDR3 is TGTGCCACCAGCAGAGATCGGGTAGAGGTAGATACGCAGTATTTT.

This chain connects TRBV5-4 to TRBJ1-2; D unresolved. V was trimmed by 4 bases and J by 8 bases, leaving 21 bases between them. The CDR3 contains 15 residues. From germline, CDR1 is SGHNT and CDR2 YYREEE (reference sequence). The CDR3 DNA is TGTGCCAGCAGCCCCGAGCGGCGGGAGTTTAGAGGCTACACCTTC. The encoded protein is CASSPERREFRGYTF.

This rearrangement joins TRBV30 to TRBJ2-7, with D unclear. Germline V gives CDR1 GTSNPN, CDR2 SVGIG (reference sequence). This CDR3 is built from 13 residues. The V gene lost 3 bases and the J gene lost 3 bases, with 12 bases spanning the gap. The CDR3 coding sequence is TGTGCCTGGAGGGCAGGCCCACTCTACGAGCAGTACTTC. Translated, it gives CAWRAGPLYEQYF.

The V call is TRBV25-1, the J call TRBJ2-7; 7 positions agree with TRBD1. CDR3 length: 14 residues. In germline, CDR1 is MGHDK, CDR2 SYGVNS. V dropped 2 bases and J dropped 5; count of bases not matched to a gene: 6. CDR3 nucleotides: TGTGCCAGCAGTGAACTGGGACAGTTTCACGAGCAGTACTTC. Amino acids: CASSELGQFHEQYF.

The chain uses TRBV6-5 and TRBJ1-2, with D possibly TRBD1 on 5 matching bases. Per the germline V gene, CDR1 is MNHEY and CDR2 is SVGAGI. V gave up 7 bases and J gave up 8 bases, with 23 bases separating them. This CDR3 region has 15 residues. CDR3 nucleotides: TGTGCCAGCAACCCGATAGACGGGGGTAGCTTCGGCTACACCTTC. This codes for CASNPIDGGSFGYTF.

The rearrangement uses TRBV19 and TRBJ2-6, with D possibly matching TRBD1 (6 bases). Germline V CDR1 and CDR2: LNHDA, SQIVND (reference sequence). The V end lost 4 bases, the J end lost 1 base, and 8 bases lay between the germline ends. This CDR3 contains 15 residues. The chain's CDR3 is CASSKQGSGANVLTF. DNA for the CDR3: TGTGCCAGTAGTAAACAGGGTTCTGGGGCCAACGTCCTGACTTTC.

The V and J genes are TRBV6-6 and TRBJ2-3, with unresolved D. The CDR3 contains 12 residues. V was clipped by 2 bases and J by 3 bases, with 3 bases between them. Germline V gives CDR1 MNHNY, CDR2 SVGAGI (reference sequence). CDR3 nucleotides: TGTGCCAGCAGTTACGAGACAGATACGCAGTATTTT. It is translated as CASSYETDTQYF.

The chain is built from TRBV28 and TRBJ2-7; TRBD2 aligns across 8 bases. V trimming: 6 bases; J trimming: 4 bases; junction bases outside the gene matches: 14. This CDR3 is built from 16 residues. Germline V gene data show CDR1 as MDHEN and CDR2 as SYDVKM. CDR3 loop: CASSSASGGRRYEQYF. The DNA for the CDR3 is TGTGCCAGCAGCTCGGCCTCCGGCGGGAGGAGATACGAGCAGTACTTC.

The chain is built from TRBV11-2 and TRBJ2-7; 10 bases align to TRBD2. The V segment lost 3 bases and the J segment 3 bases; nucleotides outside the gene matches: 2. CDR3 length equals 14 residues. CDR1 is SGHAT and CDR2 is FQNNGV in the germline V gene. The CDR3 spells CASSLASGSYEQYF. The CDR3 DNA sequence: TGTGCCAGCAGCTTGGCTAGCGGGAGCTACGAGCAGTACTTC.

V and J are TRBV7-2 and TRBJ2-3, with 11 bases identical to TRBD2. This CDR3 spans 16 amino acids. The germline V gene has CDR1 SGHTA and CDR2 FQGNSA. Trimming removed 3 bases from V and 4 bases from J; junction bases left unmatched: 6. In nucleotides, the CDR3 is TGTGCCAGCAGCTTCCTAGCGGGGGGCCCCCCAGATACGCAGTATTTT. As protein: CASSFLAGGPPDTQYF.

For the CDR3, the DNA is TGTGCCAGCAGTCATCAGGGTGTGGGTCAGCCCCAGCATTTT. It encodes CASSHQGVGQPQHF. The chain joins TRBV28 to TRBJ1-5, with D tentatively TRBD1 (5 bases). V gave up 5 bases and J gave up 6 bases, with 14 bases separating them. CDR3 length: 14 residues. Looked up from germline, CDR1 is MDHEN and CDR2 is SYDVKM.

The V gene is TRBV25-1, the J gene TRBJ1-2, with D possibly being TRBD1 (6 bases). The CDR3 has 16 amino acids. Germline V gives CDR1 MGHDK, CDR2 SYGVNS. V lost 4 bases and J 5 bases, leaving 20 bases between the germline ends. In DNA form, the CDR3 reads TGTGCCAGCAGTGCAGCGGGGCCCGGGGGCAGGTATGGCTACACCTTC. The encoded protein is CASSAAGPGGRYGYTF.

The V call is TRBV7-3, the J call TRBJ2-2; tentative D call: TRBD1 (7 bases). Germline CDR1 SGHTA, CDR2 FQGTGA. The CDR3 is made up of 16 amino acids. Trimming took 5 bases from V and 6 from J, leaving 19 bases between them. CDR3 region: CASSPRQGLVSGELFF. CDR3 DNA: TGTGCCAGCAGCCCCAGACAGGGACTGGTATCCGGGGAGCTGTTTTTT.

The genes are TRBV20-1 and TRBJ1-2, with D perhaps TRBD1 (5 bases). This CDR3 contains 10 residues. Deletions cut 4 bases from V and 8 bases from J, with 8 bases between. The germline gives CDR1 DFQATT, CDR2 SNEGSKA (reference sequence). CDR3 sequence reads: CSANGAGYTF. CDR3 DNA: TGCAGTGCTAATGGGGCCGGCTACACCTTC.

V usage is TRBV30 and J usage is TRBJ1-2, with a tentative D call TRBD1 (6 bases). Trimming took 1 base from V and 0 from J, leaving 18 bases between them. Per germline, CDR1 GTSNPN and CDR2 SVGIG (reference sequence). The CDR3 consists of 17 residues. DNA of the CDR3: TGTGCCTGGAGTGGCGGACAGCTGACATTAGCTAACTATGGCTACACCTTC. Its translation: CAWSGGQLTLANYGYTF.

V is TRBV5-4 and J is TRBJ1-4; possibly TRBD1 for D (6 bases). Germline V lookup: CDR1 SGHNT, CDR2 YYREEE (reference sequence). The CDR3 length is 15 residues. Trimming took off 0 bases at V and 7 bases at J, with 13 bases between the two ends. The CDR3 sequence is CASSLGAGAGEKLFF. DNA of the CDR3: TGTGCCAGCAGCTTGGGCGCAGGGGCAGGTGAAAAACTGTTTTTT.

CDR3 protein: CASPGGSGRGEQFF. The CDR3 nucleotides are TGTGCCAGCCCCGGGGGTAGCGGGAGGGGAGAGCAGTTCTTC. The chain joins TRBV5-6 to TRBJ2-1; 11 bases are shared with TRBD2. The germline V gene encodes CDR1 SGHDT and CDR2 YYEEEE. This CDR3 is built from 14 residues. Trimming removed 7 bases from V and 10 bases from J; junction bases left unmatched: 10. Supplemented by reference TRBV5-6 and TRBJ2-1, the full variable domain reads DAGVTQSPTHLIKTRGQQVTLRCSPKSGHDTVSWYQQALGQGPQFIFQYYEEEERQRGNFPDRFSGHQFPNYSSELNVNALLLGDSALYLCASPGGSGRGEQFFGPGTRLTVL.

The sample holds a few counts of this clone. This sequence joins TRBV11-3 and TRBJ2-5, with D hard to call. The CDR3 sequence is 10 residues long. Germline V lookup: CDR1 SGHNT, CDR2 YENEEA. The V end was cut by 10 bases, the J end by 5 bases, with 8 bases between. In DNA, the CDR3 is TGTGCCAATACTCTGGAGACCCAGTACTTC. Residues: CANTLETQYF. Supplemented by reference TRBV11-3 and TRBJ2-5, the full variable domain reads EAGVVQSPRYKIIEKKQPVAFWCNPISGHNTLYWYLQNLGQGPELLIRYENEEAVDDSQLPKDRFSAERLKGVDSTLKIQPAELGDSAVYLCANTLETQYFGPGTRLLVL.

V usage is TRBV28 and J usage is TRBJ1-1, with D possibly being TRBD1 (5 bases). Germline V gives CDR1 MDHEN, CDR2 SYDVKM. The CDR3 covers 16 residues. Trimming took off 1 base at V and 1 base at J, with 13 bases between the two ends. The CDR3 DNA reads as TGTGCCAGCAGTTTATATAACAGGCCGGAGAACACTGAAGCTTTCTTT. It yields the protein CASSLYNRPENTEAFF.

This clone was observed a few times. The rearrangement uses TRBV5-1 and TRBJ1-3, with D possibly matching TRBD1 (6 bases). CDR3 length equals 16 residues. The V gene lost 4 bases and the J gene lost 2 bases, with 16 bases spanning the gap. CDR1 is SGHRS and CDR2 is YFSETQ in the germline V gene. CDR3: CASSLGVQGAGNTIYF. Written as DNA, the CDR3 is TGCGCCAGCAGCCTTGGGGTACAGGGAGCTGGAAACACCATATATTTT. Combining the CDR3 with reference TRBV5-1 and TRBJ1-3 gives the whole variable domain KAGVTQTPRYLIKTRGQQVTLSCSPISGHRSVSWYQQTPGQGLQFLFEYFSETQRNKGNFPGRFSGRQFSNSRSEMNVSTLELGDSALYLCASSLGVQGAGNTIYFGEGSWLTVV.

Remarks on this clone: The junction differs from germline at one of its ends, possibly a read error. The V call is TRBV13, the J call TRBJ1-1; 9 bases are shared with TRBD1. This CDR3 has 16 residues. From germline, CDR1 is PRHDT and CDR2 FYEKMQ (reference sequence). The CDR3 region has the DNA TGTGCCCGCAGCTTAAGGACAGGGGTTATGAACACTGAAGCTTTCTTT. It encodes CARSLRTGVMNTEAFF.

This clone was counted a few times. The chain has TRBV6-6 and TRBJ2-7, with TRBD1 matching over 9 bases. The CDR3 is made up of 14 amino acids. The V gene's germline CDR1 is MNHNY and CDR2 SVGAGI (reference sequence). V lost 6 bases and J lost 4; bases outside the gene matches: 7. CDR3 in DNA: TGTGCCAGCAGGACCGGGACAGGGTTATACGAGCAGTACTTC. Its translation: CASRTGTGLYEQYF.